This TCR beta chain appears in the sequencing data of a study of blood T cell repertoires in COVID-19. In the original workflow: Nucleated cell counts were estimated from reference gene primer amplification. Sequencing was performed with immunoSEQ multiplex PCR; in TCRdb, only in-frame clones are kept and a portion is missing. For V, J and clone size, that table is used; D and trimming come from the DNA. The sample includes 50,000 or so clones, approximately 90% seen only once; the top ten take 14%. V lost 6 bases to trimming and J lost 6 bases; unmatched junction nucleotides: 10. Germline loops: CDR1 MNHNY, CDR2 SVGAGI (reference sequence). This CDR3 is 16 amino acids long.

The TCR sequence derives from a man between 65 and 79 years old with acute or convalescent COVID-19. The rearrangement joins TRBV6-6 to TRBJ1-5; 11 bases align to TRBD1. The specimen was peripheral blood. Written as DNA, the CDR3 is TGTGCCAGCAGCACCTCTGGACAGGGGGCCGGTCAGCCCCAGCATTTT. The encoded protein is CASSTSGQGAGQPQHF.